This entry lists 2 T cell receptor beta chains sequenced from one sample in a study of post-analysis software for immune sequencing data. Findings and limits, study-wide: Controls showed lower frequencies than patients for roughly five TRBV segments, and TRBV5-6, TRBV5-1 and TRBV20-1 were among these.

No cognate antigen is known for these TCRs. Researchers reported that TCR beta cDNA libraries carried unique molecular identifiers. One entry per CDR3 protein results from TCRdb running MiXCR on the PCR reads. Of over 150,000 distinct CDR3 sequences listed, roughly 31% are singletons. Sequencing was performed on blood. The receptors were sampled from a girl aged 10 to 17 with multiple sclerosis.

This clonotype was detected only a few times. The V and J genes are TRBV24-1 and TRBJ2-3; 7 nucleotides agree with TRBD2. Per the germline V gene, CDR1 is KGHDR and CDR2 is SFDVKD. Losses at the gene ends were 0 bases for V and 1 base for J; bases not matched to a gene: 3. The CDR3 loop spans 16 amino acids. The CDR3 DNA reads TGTGCCACCAGTGATTTGCAGGGAGGGGGCACAGATACGCAGTATTTT. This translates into CATSDLQGGGTDTQYF.

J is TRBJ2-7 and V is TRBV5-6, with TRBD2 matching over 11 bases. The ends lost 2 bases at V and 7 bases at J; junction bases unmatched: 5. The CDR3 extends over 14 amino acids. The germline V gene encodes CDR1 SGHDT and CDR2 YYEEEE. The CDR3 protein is CASSFSSGRLEQYF. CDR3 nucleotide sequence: TGTGCCAGCAGCTTCTCTAGCGGGAGGTTGGAGCAGTACTTC.